These T cell receptor beta chains were read from a single sample in a study of vaccination effects on CD4 cells after COVID-19. Data came from immunoSEQ multiplex PCR; TCRdb stores just in-frame clones and leaves some out. The data contain roughly 50,000 clones, roughly 80% of them seen just once; the ten biggest clones take up around 2.4%. These receptors' antigens are unknown. The sequenced sample was CD4+ T cells from PBMCs cultured with HCoV-229E spike peptides, obtained before COVID-19 vaccination. The receptors come from a human donor who received a COVID-19 vaccine. Each CDR3 is given with its conserved first and last residue.

>TRBV11-2|TRBJ1-2
CASSLEGGTGYGYTF
>TRBV19|TRBJ2-3
CASRVTSSTDTQYF
>TRBV5-1|TRBJ1-5
CASSLWGGEQPQHF
>TRBV9|TRBJ1-6
CASSLTAGNSPLHF
>TRBV5-1|TRBJ2-5
CASSPRTSGGEETQYF
>TRBV4-1|TRBJ1-1
CASSLWSGNPEAFF
>TRBV5-4|TRBJ1-2
CASSLAGANYGYTF
>TRBV11-2|TRBJ2-2
CASSLALGPNTGELFF
>TRBV4-1|TRBJ2-5
CASSQVGGPETQYF
>TRBV27|TRBJ1-2
CASRGQSNYGYTF
>TRBV6-2/TRBV6-3|TRBJ2-6
CASSPVGSGANVLTF
>TRBV5-1|TRBJ1-3
CASSLAVSGGNTIYF
>TRBV4-1|TRBJ2-5
CASSQSPSGVGTQYF
>TRBV24-1|TRBJ1-1
CATKETGGNTEAFF
>TRBV5-1|TRBJ1-1
CASSFNSGQRNTEAFF
>TRBV5-1|TRBJ2-2
CASSSNSGGATGELFF
>TRBV19|TRBJ1-3
CASTSGSSGNTIYF
>TRBV5-8|TRBJ2-2
CASSSDRLQTGELFF
>TRBV4-1|TRBJ2-1
CASSQPWTGGYNEQFF
>TRBV5-5|TRBJ2-5
CASSLGGTSARAAQYF
>TRBV2|TRBJ2-5
CASSAGRRGQETQYF
>TRBV2|TRBJ1-5
CASGRSDNQPQHF
>TRBV11-2|TRBJ2-5
CASSLEMVRSGTGSLGTQYF
>TRBV5-6|TRBJ1-1
CASTPFQNTEAFF
>TRBV19|TRBJ1-3
CASSIRPGHSGNTIYF
>TRBV7-3|TRBJ1-1
CASSVTGYTEAFF
>TRBV7-3|TRBJ1-1
CASRPTMNTEAFF
>TRBV4-3|TRBJ2-5
CASSPYLGTGAAYQETQYF
>TRBV3-1/TRBV3-2|TRBJ1-5
CASSQDTGHQPQHF
>TRBV19|TRBJ1-4
CASKPQYNEKLFF
>TRBV5-8|TRBJ2-1
CASSLSRKGGYEQFF
>TRBV4-3|TRBJ2-3
CASSGRGDTQYF
>TRBV19|TRBJ1-5
CASSLTGRQPQHF